The 27 T cell receptor beta chains reported below all come from one sample, sequenced in a study of blood T cell repertoires in COVID-19. The assay was immunoSEQ multiplex PCR, and TCRdb's table has in-frame clones only and misses some. The profile covers more than 200,000 clones, with roughly 90% appearing a single time and 0.7% taken by the ten largest. The source material was peripheral blood. The receptors were sampled from a human donor in a cohort sampled during active COVID-19.

Here the CDR3 reads CASSQGRADNSPLHF. CDR3 coding DNA: TGCGCCAGCAGCCAAGGGAGAGCGGATAATTCACCCCTCCACTTT. The chain employs TRBV4-3 and TRBJ1-6; D gene uncertain. Trimming pared 1 base from V and 5 bases from J, leaving 9 bases between. Per the germline V gene, CDR1 is LGHNA and CDR2 is YSLEER. The CDR3 covers 15 residues.

This clone was counted once. The chain is built from TRBV7-2 and TRBJ1-1; 10 bases agree with TRBD1. The CDR3 covers 16 residues. V lost 4 bases and J lost 6; bases outside the gene matches: 11. The germline V gene encodes CDR1 SGHTA and CDR2 FQGNSA. The CDR3 here is CASSSYTGTGEAEAFF. DNA of the CDR3: TGTGCCAGCAGCTCTTATACGGGGACAGGGGAGGCTGAAGCTTTCTTT.

In regard to this clone: The same CDR3 also results from other DNA sequences found in this sample. The V call is TRBV6-2 or TRBV6-3, the J call TRBJ2-2, with TRBD2 as a possible D gene (5 bases). V was shortened by 3 bases and J by 5 bases, with 7 bases between the two germline ends. CDR3 length equals 13 residues. The germline gives CDR1 MNHEY, CDR2 SVGEGT. For the CDR3, the DNA is TGTGCCAGCAGTTATCGGGGAACCGGGGAGCTGTTTTTT. Translated: CASSYRGTGELFF.

The V gene is TRBV30, the J gene TRBJ2-1, with TRBD2 matching 10 bases. The germline V gene has CDR1 GTSNPN and CDR2 SVGIG (reference sequence). This CDR3 region has 18 residues. Germline trimming cut 1 base from V and 9 bases from J; bases unmatched to any gene: 18. CDR3 nucleotides: TGTGCCTGGAGTGCCGCTACCTTACTCAGCGGGGGGGCCTCTGAGCAGTTCTTC. Translating it yields CAWSAATLLSGGASEQFF.

The chain employs TRBV7-2 and TRBJ2-7, with a tentative D call TRBD1 (7 bases). Trimming pared 7 bases from V and 6 bases from J, leaving 16 bases between. CDR1 SGHTA and CDR2 FQGNSA come from the germline V gene. The CDR3 sequence is 13 residues long. CDR3 sequence: CASKSAGGLEQYF. CDR3 nucleotides: TGTGCCAGCAAGTCGGCAGGGGGGCTCGAGCAGTACTTC.

This clone appeared a single time. The V and J genes are TRBV27 and TRBJ2-3; D perhaps matches TRBD1 (7 bases). The CDR3 is 16 amino acids. In germline, CDR1 is MNHEY, CDR2 SMNVEV (reference sequence). Trimming removed 3 bases at V and 5 bases at J, with 18 bases between. The CDR3 region is CASSFRGESGIDTQYF. CDR3 nucleotide sequence: TGTGCCAGCAGTTTCAGGGGGGAGAGTGGAATAGATACGCAGTATTTT.

V usage is TRBV6-1 and J usage is TRBJ1-6; D call uncertain. The CDR3 runs 14 residues. Germline V gives CDR1 MNHNS, CDR2 SASEGT. V shed 1 base and J shed 6 bases, with 7 bases lying between them. CDR3 DNA: TGTGCCAGCAGTGAAGTGGTCAGTAATTCACCCCTCCACTTT. It codes for CASSEVVSNSPLHF.

The chain has TRBV7-2 and TRBJ2-5; 10 nucleotides align to TRBD2. This CDR3 is 17 amino acids long. The V gene's germline CDR1 is SGHTA and CDR2 FQGNSA. The V gene end was trimmed by 1 base and the J gene end by 6 bases; junction bases not matched to a gene: 11. CDR3 sequence (DNA): TGTGCCAGCAGCTTAGGAGAGCGGGGGGGCCAGGGACAGACCCAGTACTTC. Translation gives CASSLGERGGQGQTQYF.

The gene calls are TRBV5-1 and TRBJ1-2, with 12 bases identical to TRBD1. The CDR3 runs to 15 residues. After removal of 7 bases from V and 8 bases from J, the junction contained 12 bases not matched to a gene. Germline lookup yields CDR1 SGHRS and CDR2 YFSETQ. The CDR3 region is CASCPGQGAFWGYTF. The CDR3 DNA follows: TGCGCCAGCTGCCCGGGACAGGGGGCGTTTTGGGGCTACACCTTC.

V usage is TRBV11-2 and J usage is TRBJ1-1, with D unclear. V lost 0 bases and J lost 2, with 16 bases in between. This CDR3 has 17 amino acids. From germline, CDR1 is SGHAT and CDR2 FQNNGV. The chain's CDR3 is CASSLERAPRYNTEAFF. DNA for the CDR3: TGTGCCAGCAGCTTAGAAAGAGCGCCACGTTATAACACTGAAGCTTTCTTT.

Written as DNA, the CDR3 is TGCGCCAGCCTTAGTATGAGGACAGATACGCAGTATTTT. Translating it yields CASLSMRTDTQYF. The chain employs TRBV10-2 and TRBJ2-3; no clear D. The V end was cut by 8 bases, the J end by 3 bases, with 12 bases between. From germline, CDR1 is WSHSY and CDR2 SAAADI. The CDR3 consists of 13 residues.

The gene calls are TRBV15 and TRBJ1-1; 8 bases map to TRBD1. Losses at the gene ends were 5 bases for V and 8 bases for J; bases not matched to a gene: 10. The CDR3 sequence is 14 residues long. Germline loops: CDR1 LNHNV, CDR2 YYDKDF (reference sequence). CDR3: CATSAPRGPGEAFF. The CDR3 DNA reads as TGTGCCACCAGCGCACCCAGGGGGCCAGGGGAAGCTTTCTTT.

J is TRBJ2-3 and V is TRBV11-2, with TRBD2 matching 11 bases. This CDR3 has 17 residues. J was trimmed by 6 bases and V by 3 bases; bases with no gene match: 11. From germline, CDR1 is SGHAT and CDR2 FQNNGV. The CDR3 protein is CASSFRSGRELMDTQYF. For the CDR3, the DNA is TGTGCCAGCAGCTTTCGTAGCGGGAGGGAGTTGATGGATACGCAGTATTTT.

The chain carries TRBV30 and TRBJ1-1; possibly TRBD1 for D (6 bases). The CDR3 has 15 residues. Between the trimmed V and J ends, which lost 3 bases and 1 base, there was a span of 15 bases. Germline CDR1 is GTSNPN and CDR2 is SVGIG (reference sequence). CDR3 in amino acids: CAWRTAGTWNTEAFF. CDR3 DNA: TGTGCCTGGAGAACTGCCGGGACATGGAACACTGAAGCTTTCTTT.

The chain couples TRBV10-2 to TRBJ2-5; 13 bases are a match to TRBD2. V was pared by 4 bases and J by 10 bases, with 24 bases of the junction left unmatched. Germline V gene lookup returns CDR1 WSHSY and CDR2 SAAADI. CDR3 length: 20 amino acids. CDR3 DNA sequence: TGCGCCAGCAGTGCAAGGGTCGGACTAGCGGGAGAGGGGGGGGCGAGAGTCCAGTACTTC. Its protein is CASSARVGLAGEGGARVQYF.

This clone was picked up one time. V usage is TRBV7-9 and J usage is TRBJ1-5; D may be TRBD1 (5 bases). CDR3 length: 15 amino acids. Between the trimmed V and J ends, which lost 5 bases and 7 bases, there was a span of 18 bases. Germline lookup yields CDR1 SEHNR and CDR2 FQNEAQ (reference sequence). The CDR3 loop reads CASSPGQAEGQPQHF. Here the CDR3 DNA reads TGTGCCAGCAGCCCTGGACAAGCCGAAGGGCAGCCCCAGCATTTT.

V and J are TRBV30 and TRBJ1-2, with D possibly TRBD1 on 5 matching bases. This CDR3 spans 12 amino acids. The germline gives CDR1 GTSNPN, CDR2 SVGIG (reference sequence). The ends were cut back, 5 bases at V and 5 bases at J, with 12 bases in the middle. CDR3 bases: TGTGCCTGGGCGGATCAGGGTTATGGCTACACCTTC. It yields the protein CAWADQGYGYTF.

This chain uses TRBV7-3 with TRBJ2-7, with unresolved D. V was trimmed by 3 bases and J by 1 base, leaving 7 bases between them. Germline CDR1 reads SGHTA; CDR2 reads FQGTGA. This CDR3 has 13 amino acids. Written as DNA, the CDR3 is TGTGCCAGCAGCTTTGGCAATTCCTACGAGCAGTACTTC. This translates into CASSFGNSYEQYF. Drawing the rest from reference TRBV7-3 and TRBJ2-7, the complete variable domain is GAGVSQTPSNKVTEKGKYVELRCDPISGHTALYWYRQSLGQGPEFLIYFQGTGAADDSGLPNDRFFAVRPEGSVSTLKIQRTERGDSAVYLCASSFGNSYEQYFGPGTRLTVT.

Note on this clone: This same CDR3 is encoded by further DNA sequences in the sample. V gene TRBV6-5 combines with J gene TRBJ2-7, with 8 bases aligning to TRBD2. CDR1 is MNHEY, CDR2 SVGAGI, per germline. The CDR3 length is 16 residues. The V segment lost 0 bases and the J segment 0 bases; nucleotides outside the gene matches: 4. This CDR3 reads CASSYSSGGSSYEQYF. The CDR3 DNA reads as TGTGCCAGCAGTTACTCGAGCGGGGGAAGCTCCTACGAGCAGTACTTC.

CDR3 sequence (DNA): TGTGCCAGCAGTTACTCCCAGGAGGGGGCAGGACAGCCCCAGCATTTT. Translated: CASSYSQEGAGQPQHF. The chain recombines TRBV6-5 with TRBJ1-5; TRBD1 matches 7 bases. The germline gives CDR1 MNHEY, CDR2 SVGAGI. The CDR3 has 16 residues. J was trimmed by 7 bases and V by 0 bases; bases with no gene match: 9.

This chain connects TRBV30 to TRBJ1-1; D not certain. Germline V gene data show CDR1 as GTSNPN and CDR2 as SVGIG (reference sequence). With 4 bases removed from V and 1 base from J, the gap between germline ends came to 7 bases. The CDR3 has 12 amino acids. CDR3 residues: CAWKAGNTEAFF. The CDR3 DNA reads TGTGCCTGGAAGGCAGGGAACACTGAAGCTTTCTTT.

This clone occurred once. V and J are TRBV9 and TRBJ1-6; 10 positions match TRBD1. V was pared by 2 bases and J by 7 bases, with 3 bases of the junction left unmatched. The germline V gene encodes CDR1 SGDLS and CDR2 YYNGEE. This CDR3 region has 15 residues. The CDR3 is CASSVKGQGNSPLHF. In DNA form, the CDR3 reads TGTGCCAGCAGCGTGAAGGGACAGGGGAATTCACCCCTCCACTTT.

The rearrangement joins TRBV5-4 to TRBJ2-7, with 12 bases that match TRBD1. V trimming: 1 base; J trimming: 5 bases; junction bases outside the gene matches: 4. Germline lookup yields CDR1 SGHNT and CDR2 YYREEE (reference sequence). This CDR3 region has 15 residues. CDR3 sequence: CASSLPGQGAHEQYF. CDR3 coding DNA: TGTGCCAGCAGCTTGCCGGGACAGGGGGCCCACGAGCAGTACTTC.

The rearrangement links TRBV25-1 to TRBJ1-2, with 9 bases fitting TRBD1. The V segment lost 3 bases and the J segment 1 base; nucleotides outside the gene matches: 9. CDR1 and CDR2 (germline): MGHDK, SYGVNS. The length of the CDR3 is 17 residues. This chain's CDR3 is CASSDQTRQGDNYGYTF. CDR3 nucleotide sequence: TGTGCCAGCAGTGACCAAACTAGACAGGGGGATAACTATGGCTACACCTTC.

This clone has just a few counts. The genes are TRBV6-1 and TRBJ2-4; D possibly corresponds to TRBD1 (6 bases). V lost 4 bases and J lost 1, with 14 bases in between. The germline V gene has CDR1 MNHNS and CDR2 SASEGT. The CDR3 spans 16 residues. In nucleotides, the CDR3 is TGTGCCAGCAGTGGACAGGCTTGGGAGGCCAAAAACATTCAGTACTTC. As protein: CASSGQAWEAKNIQYF.

The V call is TRBV4-1, the J call TRBJ1-1; a possible D gene is TRBD1 (6 bases). The CDR3 length is 15 residues. Trimming took off 0 bases at V and 9 bases at J, with 17 bases between the two ends. Looked up from germline, CDR1 is MGHRA and CDR2 is YSYEKL. The CDR3 DNA is TGCGCCAGCAGCCAAGAACCTAAGGACAGTTCGAAAGCTTTCTTT. Protein: CASSQEPKDSSKAFF.

This chain links TRBV5-1 with TRBJ2-2, with TRBD2 identical over 8 bases. CDR3 length equals 14 residues. The V gene end was trimmed by 0 bases and the J gene end by 7 bases; junction bases not matched to a gene: 2. Germline loops: CDR1 SGHRS, CDR2 YFSETQ. CDR3 coding DNA: TGCGCCAGCAGCTTGGACCGGGAGGGCGGGGAGCTGTTTTTT. Its protein product is CASSLDREGGELFF.